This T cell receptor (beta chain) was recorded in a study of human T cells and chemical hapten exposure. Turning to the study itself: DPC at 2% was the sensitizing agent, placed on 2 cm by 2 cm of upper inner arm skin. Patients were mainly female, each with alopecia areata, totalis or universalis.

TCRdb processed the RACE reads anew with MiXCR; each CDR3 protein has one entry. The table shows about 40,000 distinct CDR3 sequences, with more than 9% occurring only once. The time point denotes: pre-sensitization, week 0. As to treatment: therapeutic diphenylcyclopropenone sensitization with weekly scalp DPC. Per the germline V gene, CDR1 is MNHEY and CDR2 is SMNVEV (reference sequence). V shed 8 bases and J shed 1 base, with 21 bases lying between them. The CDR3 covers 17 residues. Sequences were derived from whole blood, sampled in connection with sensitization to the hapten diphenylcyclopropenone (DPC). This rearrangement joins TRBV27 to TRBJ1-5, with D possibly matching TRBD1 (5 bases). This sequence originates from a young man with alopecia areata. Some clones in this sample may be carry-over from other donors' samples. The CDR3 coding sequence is TGTGCCAGCGCGGACTATCCAGGGTTTCCGAGCAATCAGCCCCAGCATTTT. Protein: CASADYPGFPSNQPQHF.